The 6 T cell receptor beta chains given below trace back to one sample, sequenced in a study of cytomegalovirus exposure and HLA in healthy donors. In the PCR, 60 Vbeta and 13 Jbeta primers were used. Sequencing was performed with immunoSEQ multiplex PCR; in TCRdb, only in-frame clones are kept and a portion is missing. This sample contains about 140,000 clones. The sequenced material came from PBMCs. Receptors originate from a male donor in good health and CMV-seronegative.

The J gene is TRBJ1-1, the V gene TRBV6-4; the D is unclear. There are 13 residues in the CDR3. Germline V gene lookup returns CDR1 MRHNA and CDR2 SNTAGT. Trimming removed 4 bases at V and 4 bases at J, with 10 bases between. The CDR3: CASSALGSTEAFF. CDR3 DNA sequence: TGTGCCAGCAGTGCGCTCGGGTCCACTGAAGCTTTCTTT.

The V gene is TRBV2, the J gene TRBJ2-1, with no clear D. CDR1 SNHLY and CDR2 FYNNEI come from the germline V gene. CDR3 size: 14 residues. Trimming removed 11 bases at V and 1 base at J, with 15 bases between. As DNA, the CDR3 is TGTGCCTTGAGCGAGGCTGGGTCCTACAATGAGCAGTTCTTC. Encoded protein: CALSEAGSYNEQFF.

The J gene is TRBJ1-4, the V gene TRBV5-5, with D unclear. The CDR3 is made up of 13 amino acids. The V end was cut by 4 bases, the J end by 8 bases, with 12 bases between. Germline assignment: CDR1 SGHKS and CDR2 YYEKEE (reference sequence). This CDR3 reads CASSGPGLEKLFF. In nucleotides, the CDR3 is TGTGCCAGCAGCGGTCCAGGTCTGGAAAAACTGTTTTTT.

The chain is built from TRBV18 and TRBJ2-5; the match to TRBD2 covers 8 bases. The CDR3 sequence is 14 residues long. Germline V gives CDR1 KGHSH, CDR2 LQKENI. Trimming cost V 5 bases and J 1 base; bases outside gene matches: 3. The DNA for the CDR3 is TGTGCCAGCTCATCCACTAGCGGCCAAGAGACCCAGTACTTC. It encodes CASSSTSGQETQYF.

This chain links TRBV6-1 with TRBJ1-5; tentative D call: TRBD1 (6 bases). The V gene lost 4 bases and the J gene lost 1 base, with 14 bases spanning the gap. The CDR3 has 16 residues. Looked up from germline, CDR1 is MNHNS and CDR2 is SASEGT. CDR3 amino acids: CASSAKSGQSNQPQHF. The CDR3, as DNA: TGTGCCAGCAGTGCTAAATCAGGACAGAGCAATCAGCCCCAGCATTTT.

The chain has TRBV19 and TRBJ2-7, with 12 positions matching TRBD2. CDR3 size: 17 residues. Germline V CDR1 and CDR2: LNHDA, SQIVND (reference sequence). V gave up 6 bases and J gave up 2 bases; unmatched junction bases: 11. CDR3 sequence: CASSGGTSGFQTYEQYF. The CDR3 region has the DNA TGTGCCAGTAGCGGCGGGACTAGCGGGTTTCAAACCTACGAGCAGTACTTC.